Detailed here is one T cell receptor beta chain. Germline V gene lookup returns CDR1 SGHAT and CDR2 FQDESV (reference sequence). The CDR3 has 14 residues. Trimming shortened V by 5 bases and J by 2 bases, and 10 bases separated the two germline ends. Expressed TCRB transcripts were sequenced, since all the RNA that had been isolated was reverse transcribed. Sequencing used immunoSEQ multiplex PCR; TCRdb keeps in-frame clones, though not all of them. In the table there are around 430,000 clones, 25% to 35% of which are singletons. The data stem from a study of beta chain features in type 1 diabetes. Study summary: Across all samples, roughly 100,000,000 sorted cells were examined.

Around 110 mL of blood, on average, came from one heparinised draw per donor. A CD45RO/CCR7/CD25/CD127/CD95/CD27 panel sorted naive, central memory, regulatory and stem cell-like memory CD4+ cells. The specimen was naive CD4+ T cells from blood. The V and J genes are TRBV11-1 and TRBJ1-5; D uncertain. The receptor was isolated from a man aged 18 to 29 in good health. The CDR3 region is CASSRRPGNQPQHF. CDR3 coding DNA: TGTGCCAGCAGCCGCAGACCGGGCAATCAGCCCCAGCATTTT.